In this sample, the clone carrying this TCR beta chain turned up a few times. What it binds is unknown. The data derive from a study of long-term antiretroviral therapy in people with HIV. Study-wide findings and caveats: Clones with expansion before ART led the repertoire at all time points. Transplant-donor-level diversity was not reached after ART, though diversity increased. ART adherence was not documented, and neither viral resistance nor therapy changes had any data.

This was the immunoSEQ v3.0 assay at survey level. Sequencing used immunoSEQ multiplex PCR; TCRdb keeps in-frame clones, though not all of them. The sample has 20,000 to 25,000 clones, around 84% seen once. This CDR3 is 14 amino acids long. The germline V gene encodes CDR1 LNHDA and CDR2 SQIVND (reference sequence). V was pared by 10 bases and J by 2 bases, with 15 bases between. This chain links TRBV19 with TRBJ1-5; D call uncertain. Here the sequenced sample was unsorted PBMCs, taken 1.9 years after starting antiretroviral therapy. This TCR was recovered from a woman aged 45-65 years with HIV. The CDR3: CATQWGGGNQPQHF. The CDR3 nucleotides are TGTGCCACCCAGTGGGGAGGTGGCAATCAGCCCCAGCATTTT.